This T cell receptor beta chain stems from a study of molecular identifiers for immune sequencing clone quantification. In TCRdb, the PCR reads were re-called with MiXCR into one record per CDR3 protein. This sample has approximately 550,000 distinct CDR3 sequences, with about a quarter found just once. V was shortened by 6 bases and J by 0 bases, with 6 bases between the two germline ends. The CDR3 has 11 residues. Looked up from germline, CDR1 is DFQATT and CDR2 is SNEGSKA (reference sequence). This clonotype was counted many times. The chain has TRBV20-1 and TRBJ2-7, with D uncertain. Sequenced input: naive CD8+ T cells from blood, with Jurkat cell RNA spiked in. Subset: FACS-sorted CD8+CD4-CCR7+CD45RA+ naive T cells. This TCR was recovered from a human donor in good health. Some libraries in this study had Jurkat cell RNA spiked in. CDR3 residues: CSAADSYEQYF. DNA of the CDR3: TGCAGTGCCGCAGACTCCTACGAGCAGTACTTC.